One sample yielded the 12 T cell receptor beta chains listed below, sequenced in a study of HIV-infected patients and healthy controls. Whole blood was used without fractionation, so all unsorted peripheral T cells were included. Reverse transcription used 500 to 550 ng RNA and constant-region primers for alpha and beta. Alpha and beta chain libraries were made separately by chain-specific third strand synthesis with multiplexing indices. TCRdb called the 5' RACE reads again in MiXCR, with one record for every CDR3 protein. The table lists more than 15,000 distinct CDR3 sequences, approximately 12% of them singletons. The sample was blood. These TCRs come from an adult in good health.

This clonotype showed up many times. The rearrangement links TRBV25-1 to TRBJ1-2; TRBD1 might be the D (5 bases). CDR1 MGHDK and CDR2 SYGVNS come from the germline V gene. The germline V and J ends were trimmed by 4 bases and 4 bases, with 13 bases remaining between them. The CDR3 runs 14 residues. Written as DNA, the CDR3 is TGTGCCAGCAGTGGAGGGGCAGGGAGCTATGGCTACACCTTC. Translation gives CASSGGAGSYGYTF.

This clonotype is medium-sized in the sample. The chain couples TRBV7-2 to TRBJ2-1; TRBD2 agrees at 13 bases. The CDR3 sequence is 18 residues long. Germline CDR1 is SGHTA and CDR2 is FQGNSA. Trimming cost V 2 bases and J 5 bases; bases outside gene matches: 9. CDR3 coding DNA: TGTGCCAGCAGCTTAAAACTAGCGGGGGGGCCGTGGCACAATGAGCAGTTCTTC. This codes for CASSLKLAGGPWHNEQFF.

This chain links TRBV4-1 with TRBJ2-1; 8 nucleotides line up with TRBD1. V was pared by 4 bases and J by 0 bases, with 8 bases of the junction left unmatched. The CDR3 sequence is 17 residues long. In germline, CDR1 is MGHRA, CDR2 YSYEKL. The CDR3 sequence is CASSPVWTGSSYNEQFF. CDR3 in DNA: TGCGCCAGCAGCCCGGTATGGACAGGGAGCTCCTACAATGAGCAGTTCTTC.

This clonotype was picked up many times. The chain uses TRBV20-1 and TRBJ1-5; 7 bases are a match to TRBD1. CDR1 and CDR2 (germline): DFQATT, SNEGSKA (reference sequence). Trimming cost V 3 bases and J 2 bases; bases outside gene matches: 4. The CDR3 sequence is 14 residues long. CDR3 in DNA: TGCAGTGCTAGGGACAGGATAGGCAATCAGCCCCAGCATTTT. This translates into CSARDRIGNQPQHF.

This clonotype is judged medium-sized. The CDR3 region is CASSSTGNSYEQYF. The CDR3 region has the DNA TGTGCCAGCAGCTCAACAGGAAACTCCTACGAGCAGTACTTC. V and J are TRBV6-5 and TRBJ2-7, with D maybe TRBD1 (5 bases). V lost 6 bases, J lost 0 bases, and 12 bases lay in between. The CDR3 length is 14 residues. The germline gives CDR1 MNHEY, CDR2 SVGAGI.

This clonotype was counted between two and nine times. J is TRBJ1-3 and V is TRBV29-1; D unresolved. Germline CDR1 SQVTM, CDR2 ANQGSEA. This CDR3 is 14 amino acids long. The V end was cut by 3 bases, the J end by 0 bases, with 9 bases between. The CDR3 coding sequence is TGCAGCGTTGAGGCCGGAACCTCTGGAAACACCATATATTTT. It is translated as CSVEAGTSGNTIYF.

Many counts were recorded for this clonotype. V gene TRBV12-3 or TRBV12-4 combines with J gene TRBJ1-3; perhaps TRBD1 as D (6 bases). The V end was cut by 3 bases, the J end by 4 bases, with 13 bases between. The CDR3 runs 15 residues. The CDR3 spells CASSFEGVRGNTIYF. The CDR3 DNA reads TGTGCCAGCAGTTTCGAGGGGGTGAGAGGAAACACCATATATTTT.

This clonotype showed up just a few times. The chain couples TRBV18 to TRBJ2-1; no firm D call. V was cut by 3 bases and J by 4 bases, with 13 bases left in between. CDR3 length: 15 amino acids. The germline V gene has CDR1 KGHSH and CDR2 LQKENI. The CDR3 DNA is TGTGCCAGCTCACCCGTAGTCGTCGGGTACAATGAGCAGTTCTTC. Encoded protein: CASSPVVVGYNEQFF.

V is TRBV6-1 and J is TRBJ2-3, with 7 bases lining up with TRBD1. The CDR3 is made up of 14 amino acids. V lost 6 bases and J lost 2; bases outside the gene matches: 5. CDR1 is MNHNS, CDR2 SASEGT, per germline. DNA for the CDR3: TGTGCCAGCAGAAGACAGGGATACACAGATACGCAGTATTTT. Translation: CASRRQGYTDTQYF.

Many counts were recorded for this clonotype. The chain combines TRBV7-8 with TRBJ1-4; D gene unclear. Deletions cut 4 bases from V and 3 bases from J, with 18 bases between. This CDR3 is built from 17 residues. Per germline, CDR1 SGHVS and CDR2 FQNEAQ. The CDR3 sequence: CASSSFEKVSANEKLFF. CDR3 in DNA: TGTGCCAGCAGCTCGTTCGAGAAGGTCTCGGCTAATGAAAAACTGTTTTTT. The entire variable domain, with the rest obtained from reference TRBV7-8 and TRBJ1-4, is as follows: GAGVSQSPRYKVAKRGQDVALRCDPISGHVSLFWYQQALGQGPEFLTYFQNEAQLDKSGLPSDRFFAERPEGSVSTLKIQRTQQEDSAVYLCASSSFEKVSANEKLFFGSGTQLSVL.

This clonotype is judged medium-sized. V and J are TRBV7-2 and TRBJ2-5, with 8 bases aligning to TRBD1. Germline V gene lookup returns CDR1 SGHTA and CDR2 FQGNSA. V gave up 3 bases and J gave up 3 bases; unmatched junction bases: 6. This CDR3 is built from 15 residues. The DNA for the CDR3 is TGTGCCAGCAGCTTGGAGTGGACAGGGAAAGAGACCCAGTACTTC. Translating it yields CASSLEWTGKETQYF.

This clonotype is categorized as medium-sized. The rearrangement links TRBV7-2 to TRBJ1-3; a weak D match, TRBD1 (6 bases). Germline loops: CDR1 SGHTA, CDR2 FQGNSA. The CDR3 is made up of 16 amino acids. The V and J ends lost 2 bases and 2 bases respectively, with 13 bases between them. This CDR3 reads CASSLIQGGTGNTIYF. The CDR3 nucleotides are TGTGCCAGCAGCTTAATACAGGGAGGAACTGGAAACACCATATATTTT.